What follows are 29 T cell receptor beta chains derived from one specimen sequenced in a study of blood T cell repertoires in COVID-19. Assay: immunoSEQ multiplex PCR; the TCRdb copy retains only in-frame clones and omits some. The repertoire consists of around 130,000 clones, with over 75% occurring once and the leading ten covering 4% to 5%. Sequenced material: peripheral blood. The receptors here all came from a woman in her 70s with acute or convalescent COVID-19.

This chain joins TRBV7-2 and TRBJ2-3; 7 nucleotides match TRBD2. The V gene end was trimmed by 5 bases and the J gene end by 2 bases; junction bases not matched to a gene: 4. CDR3 size: 14 residues. The germline V gene has CDR1 SGHTA and CDR2 FQGNSA. In nucleotides, the CDR3 is TGTGCCAGCAGCCTCGGACTAGTCACAGATACGCAGTATTTT. This sequence encodes CASSLGLVTDTQYF.

This sequence joins TRBV4-3 and TRBJ2-1, with D tentatively TRBD2 (5 bases). Trimming took off 0 bases at V and 4 bases at J, with 13 bases between the two ends. CDR1 and CDR2 (germline): LGHNA, YSLEER. The CDR3 runs 16 residues. The CDR3 DNA reads as TGCGCCAGCAGCCAAGATTCCAGCGGCACGTACAATGAGCAGTTCTTC. Its protein product is CASSQDSSGTYNEQFF.

The gene calls are TRBV6-5 and TRBJ1-1; D gene ambiguous. Trimming removed 6 bases at V and 3 bases at J, with 5 bases between. Per the germline V gene, CDR1 is MNHEY and CDR2 is SVGAGI. CDR3 length equals 11 residues. DNA for the CDR3: TGTGCCAGCAGATCCTACACTGAAGCTTTCTTT. Amino acids: CASRSYTEAFF.

V is TRBV27 and J is TRBJ1-2; TRBD1 matches at 7 bases. This CDR3 is 16 amino acids long. V trimming: 6 bases; J trimming: 4 bases; junction bases outside the gene matches: 14. Germline V gene data show CDR1 as MNHEY and CDR2 as SMNVEV (reference sequence). The CDR3 DNA follows: TGTGCCAGCAGCCCCGACAGGGCCCGGGGAATCTATGGCTACACCTTC. It is translated as CASSPDRARGIYGYTF.

The table lists this clone with a count of one. The chain's CDR3 is CASSSRSNQPQHF. CDR3 nucleotides: TGTGCCAGCAGCTCCCGGAGCAATCAGCCCCAGCATTTT. This chain joins TRBV7-2 and TRBJ1-5; D call uncertain. V was trimmed by 4 bases and J by 1 base, leaving 5 bases between them. This CDR3 is built from 13 residues. Germline CDR1 reads SGHTA; CDR2 reads FQGNSA.

A few counts support this clone. The chain joins TRBV28 to TRBJ1-2, with TRBD1 as a possible D gene (5 bases). V lost 2 bases, J lost 4 bases, and 11 bases lay in between. The CDR3 has 14 residues. Germline CDR1 MDHEN, CDR2 SYDVKM. The CDR3 here is CASSLRQSSYGYTF. CDR3 DNA: TGTGCCAGCAGTTTAAGACAGTCTTCCTATGGCTACACCTTC.

The CDR3 bases are TGTGCCTGGAGGGCAGGGGGCACCGACACCGGGGAGCTGTTTTTT. Translated: CAWRAGGTDTGELFF. The chain links TRBV30 to TRBJ2-2; the match to TRBD1 covers 8 bases. The CDR3 runs 15 residues. Per germline, CDR1 GTSNPN and CDR2 SVGIG (reference sequence). V shed 3 bases and J 3 bases; nucleotides not matched to a gene: 6. The entire variable domain, with the rest obtained from reference TRBV30 and TRBJ2-2, is as follows: SQTIHQWPATLVQPVGSPLSLECTVEGTSNPNLYWYRQAAGRGLQLLFYSVGIGQISSEVPQNLSASRPQDRQFILSSKKLLLSDSGFYLCAWRAGGTDTGELFFGEGSRLTVL.

The gene calls are TRBV6-5 and TRBJ1-2; 12 nucleotides line up with TRBD1. V lost 6 bases to trimming and J lost 6 bases; unmatched junction nucleotides: 8. This CDR3 is built from 15 residues. Germline values: CDR1 MNHEY, CDR2 SVGAGI. CDR3 residues: CASRRSRDRGHGYTF. CDR3 DNA sequence: TGTGCCAGCAGACGTTCCCGGGACAGGGGGCATGGCTACACCTTC.

This chain uses TRBV24-1 with TRBJ2-1; the D gene is possibly TRBD2 (6 bases). Germline CDR1 KGHDR, CDR2 SFDVKD. The CDR3 loop spans 16 amino acids. The ends were cut back, 4 bases at V and 0 bases at J, with 12 bases in the middle. The CDR3 region is CATSDPGVSSYNEQFF. DNA of the CDR3: TGTGCCACCAGTGACCCGGGGGTTTCCTCCTACAATGAGCAGTTCTTC.

J is TRBJ1-2 and V is TRBV19; the D is unclear. In germline, CDR1 is LNHDA, CDR2 SQIVND (reference sequence). CDR3 size: 13 residues. V gave up 3 bases and J gave up 3 bases, with 8 bases separating them. CDR3 residues: CASSIGLDYGYTF. The CDR3 DNA sequence: TGTGCCAGTAGTATTGGACTTGACTATGGCTACACCTTC.

The chain couples TRBV6-4 to TRBJ2-1, with 9 positions matching TRBD2. The CDR3 is 14 residues long. The J segment lost 7 bases and the V segment lost 2 bases, leaving 3 bases of the junction unmatched. Germline V lookup: CDR1 MRHNA, CDR2 SNTAGT. The CDR3, as DNA: TGTGCCAGCAGTGACGGGCTAGCGGGGAATGAGCAGTTCTTC. Translating gives CASSDGLAGNEQFF.

V usage is TRBV19 and J usage is TRBJ1-2; 8 nucleotides match TRBD1. CDR1 and CDR2 (germline): LNHDA, SQIVND (reference sequence). J gave up 1 base and V 6 bases, and 10 bases lay outside the gene matches. The CDR3 sequence is 16 residues long. CDR3 amino acids: CASRSRQGLGNYGYTF. The CDR3 nucleotides read TGTGCCAGTAGGTCGCGACAGGGGCTCGGTAACTATGGCTACACCTTC.

This chain connects TRBV5-3 to TRBJ1-2; D is possibly TRBD1 (5 bases). TRBV5-3 falls under the ORF class, with uncertain function. The CDR3 length is 16 residues. Trimming removed 0 bases from V and 5 bases from J, with 17 bases in between. CDR3 DNA: TGTGCCAGAAGCTTGGGTTCACAGGACGCCCGGTATGGCTACACCTTC. The encoded protein is CARSLGSQDARYGYTF.

The chain couples TRBV5-6 to TRBJ2-3, with D perhaps TRBD2 (5 bases). This CDR3 comprises 15 residues. Trimming removed 0 bases at V and 3 bases at J, with 11 bases between. The germline V gene has CDR1 SGHDT and CDR2 YYEEEE. CDR3 DNA sequence: TGTGCCAGCAGCTTGGTGCGGCGGAGGACAGATACGCAGTATTTT. Translated, it gives CASSLVRRRTDTQYF.

The chain is built from TRBV27 and TRBJ2-1, with 7 positions matching TRBD1. The CDR3 spans 14 residues. J was trimmed by 6 bases and V by 6 bases; bases with no gene match: 8. Germline CDR1 reads MNHEY; CDR2 reads SMNVEV (reference sequence). This CDR3 is CASSREGQFNEQFF. Here the CDR3 DNA reads TGTGCCAGCAGCCGAGAGGGACAGTTCAATGAGCAGTTCTTC.

The rearrangement joins TRBV7-6 to TRBJ2-7, with D tentatively TRBD2 (6 bases). V lost 0 bases and J lost 5, with 14 bases in between. Germline V CDR1 and CDR2: SGHVS, FNYEAQ. The CDR3 length is 15 residues. The CDR3 DNA follows: TGTGCCAGCAGCTTAGCGTCGGGAGCCGGGAACGAGCAGTACTTC. As protein: CASSLASGAGNEQYF.

The J gene is TRBJ1-1, the V gene TRBV7-9; D not resolved. Germline V CDR1 and CDR2: SEHNR, FQNEAQ (reference sequence). The CDR3 is 13 amino acids. The germline V and J ends were trimmed by 5 bases and 0 bases, with 7 bases remaining between them. The CDR3 loop reads CASSGLLNTEAFF. As DNA, the CDR3 is TGTGCCAGCAGCGGACTTCTGAACACTGAAGCTTTCTTT.

The V and J genes are TRBV27 and TRBJ2-5, with D perhaps matching TRBD2 (5 bases). V was shortened by 7 bases and J by 5 bases, with 11 bases between the two germline ends. Germline-derived CDR1 and CDR2 are MNHEY and SMNVEV (reference sequence). This CDR3 region has 12 residues. CDR3 bases: TGTGCCAGCAAGGGTTGGGAGGAGACCCAGTACTTC. Its translation is CASKGWEETQYF.

CDR3 protein: CASSLSLAGNNEQFF. DNA for the CDR3: TGTGCCAGCAGCTTAAGCCTAGCGGGAAACAATGAGCAGTTCTTC. The chain carries TRBV7-3 and TRBJ2-1, with 9 bases lining up with TRBD2. V shed 1 base, J shed 5 bases, and the junction held 3 bases outside the gene matches. Germline V gene sequence: CDR1 SGHTA, CDR2 FQGTGA. The CDR3 extends over 15 amino acids.

This chain links TRBV6-2 or TRBV6-3 with TRBJ2-7, with a weak D call TRBD1 (6 bases). Germline values: CDR1 MNHEY, CDR2 SVGEGT. The CDR3 is made up of 15 amino acids. The V end lost 2 bases, the J end lost 1 base, and 12 bases lay between the germline ends. Here the CDR3 DNA reads TGTGCCAGCAGTTACGGGCAGGGGTTTTCCTACGAGCAGTACGTC. It is translated as CASSYGQGFSYEQYV.

The chain links TRBV5-6 to TRBJ2-3; no firm D call. This CDR3 is built from 15 residues. CDR1 is SGHDT, CDR2 YYEEEE, per germline. V lost 2 bases, J lost 0 bases, and 10 bases lay in between. The DNA for the CDR3 is TGTGCCAGCAGCTTTTGGGCAACTAGCACAGATACGCAGTATTTT. Translated: CASSFWATSTDTQYF.

Only a few counts were recorded for this clone. The J gene is TRBJ1-5, the V gene TRBV5-6; possible D gene TRBD1, 6 bases. The V gene's germline CDR1 is SGHDT and CDR2 YYEEEE. The V and J ends lost 4 bases and 7 bases respectively, with 18 bases between them. The CDR3 length is 15 residues. This CDR3 is CASSARTVIGQPQHF. In DNA, the CDR3 is TGTGCCAGCAGCGCGCGGACAGTTATCGGGCAGCCCCAGCATTTT.

The V gene is TRBV15, the J gene TRBJ1-1, with D hard to call. Trimming removed 0 bases from V and 6 bases from J, with 11 bases in between. Germline CDR1 reads LNHNV; CDR2 reads YYDKDF (reference sequence). CDR3 size: 14 residues. For the CDR3, the DNA is TGTGCCACCAGCAGAGATCTGGGTCGGGCTGAAGCTTTCTTT. It yields the protein CATSRDLGRAEAFF.

The chain combines TRBV7-9 with TRBJ2-5, with D perhaps matching TRBD1 (5 bases). CDR1 and CDR2 from the germline V gene are SEHNR and FQNEAQ (reference sequence). The CDR3 contains 15 residues. The V end was cut by 1 base, the J end by 2 bases, with 11 bases between. The CDR3 nucleotides read TGTGCCAGCAGCTTAGTTATGGGGCTGCAAGAGACCCAGTACTTC. The encoded protein is CASSLVMGLQETQYF.

The chain recombines TRBV7-9 with TRBJ1-1; D perhaps matches TRBD1 (6 bases). This CDR3 is built from 15 residues. Germline V CDR1 and CDR2: SEHNR, FQNEAQ (reference sequence). The V gene lost 5 bases and the J gene lost 1 base, with 14 bases spanning the gap. CDR3 sequence reads: CASSPGGRWNTEAFF. CDR3 bases: TGTGCCAGCAGCCCTGGGGGCAGGTGGAACACTGAAGCTTTCTTT.

The chain uses TRBV7-9 and TRBJ1-2; 8 nucleotides align to TRBD1. This CDR3 comprises 14 residues. With 2 bases clipped from V and 9 bases from J, the junction kept 8 bases outside the gene matches. The germline CDR1 and CDR2 sequences are SEHNR and FQNEAQ (reference sequence). As DNA, the CDR3 is TGTGCCAGCAGCTTATCTGGGACAGGATTAAGCTACACCTTC. Translation gives CASSLSGTGLSYTF.

V usage is TRBV24-1 and J usage is TRBJ2-5, with TRBD1 matching over 7 bases. Germline V gene data show CDR1 as KGHDR and CDR2 as SFDVKD. The CDR3 is 11 residues long. The V and J ends lost 9 bases and 4 bases, in that order; junction bases with no gene match: 1. CDR3 in amino acids: CATAGGETQYF. In DNA form, the CDR3 reads TGTGCCACCGCAGGGGGAGAGACCCAGTACTTC.

In this sample, this clone turned up a few times. The V call is TRBV4-3, the J call TRBJ1-1; D is ambiguous. V was clipped by 0 bases and J by 4 bases, with 15 bases between them. This CDR3 is 16 amino acids long. CDR1 is LGHNA and CDR2 is YSLEER in the germline V gene. CDR3 bases: TGCGCCAGCAGCCAAGATATGGCAGGATATTTCACTGAAGCTTTCTTT. Translation gives CASSQDMAGYFTEAFF.

This clone was detected only a few times. The rearrangement links TRBV6-2 or TRBV6-3 to TRBJ1-1; 9 positions agree with TRBD1. After removal of 2 bases from V and 9 bases from J, the junction contained 7 bases not matched to a gene. In germline, CDR1 is MNHEY, CDR2 SVGEGT. The CDR3 extends over 14 amino acids. The CDR3 DNA reads TGTGCCAGCAGTTACGACCCCGGACAGGGGAAAGCTTTCTTT. Translation gives CASSYDPGQGKAFF.